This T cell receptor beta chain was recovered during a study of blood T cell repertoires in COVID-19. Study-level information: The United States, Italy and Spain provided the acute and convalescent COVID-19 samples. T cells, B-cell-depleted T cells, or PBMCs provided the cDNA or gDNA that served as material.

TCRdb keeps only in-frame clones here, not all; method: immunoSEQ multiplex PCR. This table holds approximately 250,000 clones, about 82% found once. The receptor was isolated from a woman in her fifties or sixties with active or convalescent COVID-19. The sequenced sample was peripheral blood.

The CDR3 sequence: CASSYSSWNTEAFF. The CDR3 DNA sequence: TGTGCCAGCAGTTACTCGTCCTGGAACACTGAAGCTTTCTTT. The chain recombines TRBV6-5 with TRBJ1-1; D gene ambiguous. CDR3 length: 14 residues. CDR1 MNHEY and CDR2 SVGAGI come from the germline V gene. V shed 0 bases and J shed 1 base, with 6 bases lying between them.